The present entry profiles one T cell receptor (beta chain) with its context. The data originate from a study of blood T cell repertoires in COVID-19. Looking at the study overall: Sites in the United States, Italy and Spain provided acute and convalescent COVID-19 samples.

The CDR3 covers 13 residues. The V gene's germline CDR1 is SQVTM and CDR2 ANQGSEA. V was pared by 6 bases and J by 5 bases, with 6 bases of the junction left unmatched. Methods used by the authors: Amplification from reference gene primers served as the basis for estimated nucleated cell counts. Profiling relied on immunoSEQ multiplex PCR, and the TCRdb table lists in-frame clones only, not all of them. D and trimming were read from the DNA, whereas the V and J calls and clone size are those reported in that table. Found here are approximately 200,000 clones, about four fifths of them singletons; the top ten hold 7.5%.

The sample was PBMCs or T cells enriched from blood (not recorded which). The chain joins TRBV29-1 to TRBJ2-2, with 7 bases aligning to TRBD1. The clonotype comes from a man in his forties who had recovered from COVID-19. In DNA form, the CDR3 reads TGCAGCGTCTTGACAGGGACAACCGGGGAGCTGTTTTTT. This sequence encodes CSVLTGTTGELFF.